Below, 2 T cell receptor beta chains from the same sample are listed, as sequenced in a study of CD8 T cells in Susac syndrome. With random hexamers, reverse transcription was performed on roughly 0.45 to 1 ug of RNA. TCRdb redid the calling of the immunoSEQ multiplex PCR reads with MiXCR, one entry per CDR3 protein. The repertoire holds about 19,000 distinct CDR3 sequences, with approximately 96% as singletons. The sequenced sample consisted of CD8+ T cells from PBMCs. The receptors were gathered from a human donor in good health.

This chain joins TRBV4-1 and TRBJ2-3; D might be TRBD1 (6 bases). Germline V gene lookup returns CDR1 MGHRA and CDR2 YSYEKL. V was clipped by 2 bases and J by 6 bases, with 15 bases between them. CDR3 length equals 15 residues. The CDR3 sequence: CASSQMGRRGDTQYF. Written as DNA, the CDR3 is TGCGCCAGCAGCCAAATGGGTCGCAGGGGCGATACGCAGTATTTT.

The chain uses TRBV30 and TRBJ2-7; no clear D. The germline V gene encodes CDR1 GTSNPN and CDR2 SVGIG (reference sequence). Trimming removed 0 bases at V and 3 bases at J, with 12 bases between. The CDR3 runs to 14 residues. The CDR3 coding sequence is TGTGCCTGGAGTGTAAGGGATTCAGGCTACGAGCAGTACTTC. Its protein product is CAWSVRDSGYEQYF.